This T cell receptor (beta chain) was identified in a study of beta chain features in type 1 diabetes (dated by TCRdb to the late 2010s). Background for the entire study: Mean age, gender distribution, total cell number and subset yield were not different between patients and healthy donors. A total of some 100,000,000 sorted cells were examined across all samples, and a strong correlation was observed between cell number per subset and RNA yield. The study compared TCRB repertoires of sorted circulating CD4+ T cell subsets between recently diagnosed type 1 diabetes patients and matched healthy donors. Regulatory and stem cell-like memory subsets were obtained from only 8 patients and roughly 8 healthy donors, while naive and central memory subsets were obtained from all 30 or so donors.

The entire isolated RNA was reverse transcribed using the High Capacity cDNA Reverse Transcription Kit, and thus expressed TCRB transcripts were sequenced. Deep immunoSEQ sequencing was applied to naive, central memory and regulatory T cell samples, giving an average of about 3.4 million total reads per sample. Sorted cells were lysed in RLT buffer and RNA was extracted with DNase-treated RNeasy Micro or Mini kits, depending on cell number. Each cell subset was processed separately to prevent cross-contamination, with patient and healthy donor samples processed together. The immunoSEQ multiplex PCR was used to amplify TCRB sequences from cDNA, yielding 87-bp fragments that span the CDR3 region. Sequencing of the amplicons was done on the Illumina HiSeq platform. Concerning the study's data processing: PCR bias was computationally corrected using synthetic template baselines, reads within Hamming distance 2 were collapsed, and singletons that could not be merged were discarded. By aligning reads against IMGT, V, D and J genes, CDR3 length, and insertions or deletions at six rearrangement sites were assigned. Clonotype counts were normalized to sorted cell number within each subset before computing true diversity and Gini coefficients with the tcR R package. Repertoire sharing was quantified using the overlap coefficient calculated on TCRB nucleotide sequences. Out-of-frame TCRB sequences from naive cells were analyzed to stand in for the pre-selection repertoire. As stored in TCRdb, this immuneACCESS dataset retains in-frame rearrangements with V and J assigned. A fraction of the clones does not appear; measured against another copy, unresolved V genes explain less than half of the discrepancy, and the remainder lacks a known reason. V, J and clone size are those of that table, while D and trimming were read from the DNA. For this sample the table gives around 350,000 clones, of which around 13% were detected only once. The ten largest clones represent 0.017% of the sample.

Note on this clone: The antigen it binds to is not known. No base quality values were provided; no much bigger clone lies one nucleotide off.

What the study reported, not specific to this receptor: Naive, central memory and regulatory TCRB repertoires appeared more similar among patients than among healthy donors. In all four CD4+ subsets, TCRB CDR3 length was moderately but significantly shorter in type 1 diabetes patients. Sequencing cDNA rather than genomic DNA could over-represent highly expressing activated cells, although activation and CD3 levels did not differ between groups. At VDJ recombination sites, patients with type 1 diabetes made fewer insertions and deleted more nucleotides, a pattern implying thymic rearrangement abnormalities. Only small numbers of individuals were included in the HLA sub-analyses, which left unresolved whether HLA type had any influence on TCRB rearrangement. Shorter templates might be favored by PCR, yet because patient and control samples were amplified and corrected together, any such skew would affect both groups equally.

A single peripheral blood draw of 95 to 150 mL on average was collected from each donor into heparinised tubes. A BD FACSAria II was used to sort naive, central memory, regulatory and stem cell-like memory CD4+ T cells with a panel that included CD45RO, CCR7, CD25, CD127, CD95 and CD27. All sorted populations exceeded 95% purity. Right away, PBMCs were isolated by Lymphoprep density gradient centrifugation and were stained directly, with no culture step. So that batch effects would be minimized, each experiment stained and sorted samples in pairs, pairing one healthy donor with one patient. At the junction V is shortened by 3 bases and J by 0 bases, with 9 bases in between. Counted from cysteine to phenylalanine, this CDR3 has 15 amino acids. Only the CDR3 part of the read is kept: 45 bases, read in frame from the first base. CDR1 and CDR2 are read off the germline V gene (reference sequence) as MNHEY and SMNVEV.

This receptor was obtained from a man aged 18 to 29 in good health. The chain couples TRBV27 to TRBJ1-5; the D gene remains uncertain. Material for sequencing was naive CD4+ T cells from blood. In light of the paper, this sample's cell subset or site label describes: true naive CD4+ T cells. The CDR3 protein is CASSFTRYSNQPQHF. The DNA sequence reads TGTGCCAGCAGTTTCACCAGATATAGCAATCAGCCCCAGCATTTT.